The rows below give T cell receptor beta chains drawn from one sample of a study of response to subunit inactivated influenza vaccine. TCRdb fed the RT-PCR reads into MiXCR, producing one record per CDR3 protein. The sample holds around 200,000 distinct CDR3 sequences, 9.2% seen once. This specimen consisted of non-naive T cells sorted from PBMCs, obtained on the day of vaccination. Receptors were obtained from a man in his fifties who received an inactivated influenza vaccine. Both conserved end residues are part of each CDR3. Fields, in order: CDR3 protein, CDR3 DNA, J gene, D gene, clone size, V gene. D genes are given only for firm matches. Clone size appears in some rows only: once, few, many, or a class for an expanded clone.

CDR3: CASSIGFYQPQHF
DNA: TGTGCCAGTAGTATAGGTTTCTATCAGCCCCAGCATTTT
J: TRBJ1-5
D: .
size: .
V: TRBV19

CDR3: CAWTRRAGETQYF
DNA: TGTGCCTGGACCCGCCGAGCTGGGGAGACCCAGTACTTC
J: TRBJ2-5
D: .
size: few
V: TRBV30

CDR3: CSARDAGQHNTGELFF
DNA: TGCAGTGCTAGAGACGCGGGACAGCACAACACCGGGGAGCTGTTTTTT
J: TRBJ2-2
D: .
size: few
V: TRBV20-1

CDR3: CASTQAGGRETQYF
DNA: TGTGCCAGCACCCAAGCGGGGGGCCGGGAGACCCAGTACTTC
J: TRBJ2-5
D: TRBD2
size: .
V: TRBV7-8

CDR3: CASSPGTGTLRNSPLHF
DNA: TGTGCCAGCAGTCCCGGGACAGGCACCCTTAGGAATTCACCCCTCCACTTT
J: TRBJ1-6
D: TRBD1
size: .
V: TRBV12-3/TRBV12-4

CDR3: CSARALAGGAYEQYF
DNA: TGCAGTGCTAGAGCTTTAGCGGGAGGTGCTTACGAGCAGTACTTC
J: TRBJ2-7
D: TRBD2
size: many
V: TRBV20-1

CDR3: CASSLSISSYTGELFF
DNA: TGTGCCAGCAGCTTGTCCATCTCCTCCTACACCGGGGAGCTGTTTTTT
J: TRBJ2-2
D: .
size: .
V: TRBV5-6

CDR3: CASSLVLGEQFF
DNA: TGTGCCAGCAGCTTGGTTTTGGGTGAGCAGTTCTTC
J: TRBJ2-1
D: .
size: .
V: TRBV5-4

CDR3: CASSQDWQGRSYTF
DNA: TGTGCCAGCAGCCAAGATTGGCAGGGACGAAGCTACACCTTC
J: TRBJ1-2
D: .
size: .
V: TRBV3-1

CDR3: CASSATVVGYTF
DNA: TGTGCCAGCAGTGCCACAGTCGTTGGCTACACCTTC
J: TRBJ1-2
D: .
size: many
V: TRBV12-3/TRBV12-4

CDR3: CASSHRGRGDTQYF
DNA: TGTGCCAGCAGTCACAGGGGGCGCGGAGATACGCAGTATTTT
J: TRBJ2-3
D: TRBD1
size: few
V: TRBV28

CDR3: CASSVDRVGALHF
DNA: TGTGCCAGCAGCGTGGACAGGGTTGGGGCCCTCCACTTT
J: TRBJ1-6
D: TRBD1
size: many
V: TRBV7-3

CDR3: CASSEGDLATGELFF
DNA: TGTGCCAGCAGTGAAGGGGACTTAGCCACCGGGGAGCTGTTTTTT
J: TRBJ2-2
D: .
size: many
V: TRBV2

CDR3: CSARPRREMRRYF
DNA: TGCAGTGCTAGACCGAGGCGTGAGATGCGCAGGTACTTC
J: TRBJ2-5
D: .
size: .
V: TRBV20-1

CDR3: CASSLGQTNEQYF
DNA: TGTGCCAGCAGCTTAGGACAGACCAACGAGCAGTACTTC
J: TRBJ2-7
D: .
size: many
V: TRBV5-6

CDR3: CASSQVGIWETQYF
DNA: TGCGCCAGCAGCCAAGTAGGGATTTGGGAGACCCAGTACTTC
J: TRBJ2-5
D: .
size: .
V: TRBV4-1